The T cell receptor beta chain described here comes from a study of shared clonotypes between healthy human individuals (dated by TCRdb to about 2020). About the study as a whole: The cohort included a few men and a couple of women between 18 and 49 years of age. The study deeply sequenced blood TCR repertoires of about 5 healthy adults to estimate repertoire size and the extent of clonotype sharing between individuals. For each donor, CD4 naive and CD4 memory were each run on three plates, CD8 naive on two plates, and CD8 memory on one plate. Each donor's leukapheresis produced roughly between about 0.9 and 9.5 billion PBMCs. Libraries were prepared and TCR repertoires were sequenced by different laboratories using diverse techniques, in order to increase sequencing depth and limit assay-specific biases. Study-level results and caveats: Because the study included a small number of donors, the genetic and exposure-history diversity represented was limited. Roughly 5% of naive CD4, 3.5% of naive CD8, 2% to 2.5% of memory CD4, and around 0.4% of memory CD8 clonotypes were shared across a few donors. Based on pairwise subsampling, the degree of clonotype sharing among donors was expected to be affected by sequencing depth. Sampling was restricted to blood, and TCR repertoires in tissues likely differ from the TCR repertoires found in blood. Even with the large sequencing depth, rarefaction of the sorted-subset datasets indicated that sequencing was incomplete. Naive subsets generally had larger estimated clonotype richness than memory subsets. Compared with non-shared clonotypes, the clonotypes found in all four sorted-subset donors had higher generation probabilities.

TCR CDR3 regions were amplified from genomic DNA by multiplex PCR using the deep immunoSEQ assay. Extracted genomic DNA from each cell subset was spread evenly across all wells of several immunoSEQ 96-well plates, with each plate serving as a replicate. For sorted subsets, about 220 ng of genomic DNA, equivalent to around 30,000 T cell genomes, went into each replicate PCR. Purified libraries were measured with a Qubit 3.0 fluorometer, size-checked on a Bioanalyzer 2100, and measured again with the KAPA Library Quantification kit. Every immunoSEQ 96-well plate was sequenced on a dedicated single-read 150-cycle Illumina NextSeq 550 flow cell. Per the original workflow: Because the immunoSEQ output included only junctional sequences and no quality scores, the filtering could not be the same as the filtering used for full-length reads. Sequences were annotated with PyIR, a Python wrapper for IgBLAST v1.9, using IMGT germline references to assign V/J genes and CDR3. Reads were removed for weak V/J assignments (E-value above 1e-6), missing CDR3, stop codons, out-of-frame junctions, or ambiguous translated residues. V3J clonotypes were defined by identical inferred V gene, J gene, and CDR3 amino acid sequence. The percentage overlap between two repertoires was calculated by dividing the number of shared unique clonotypes by the size of the smaller repertoire. RTK rarefaction, the Chao1 estimator, and Recon v2.1 estimates of unobserved clonotypes were used to assess repertoire richness. For all TCRbeta clonotypes obtained by the gDNA method from a few donors, generation probabilities were computed with OLGA. TCRdb retrieved this table from immuneACCESS and kept in-frame rearrangements only. Not all clones are present; in checked studies, unresolved V genes account for under half, and no reason is known for the remainder. V, J and clone size are taken as reported in that table, and D and trimming were inferred from the DNA itself. Counted in this sample were about 2.1 million clones; just over 90% of them appeared once. The ten largest make up roughly 1.7% of the sample.

Comment on this clone: It has no known antigen specificity. Nothing much larger sits one base from this clone, and base qualities are not available.

CD8 naive samples were obtained by positive selection for CCR7 among CD45RO-negative cells, yielding a CD45RA+CCR7+ population from which TemRA cells were excluded. Healthy HIV-negative adults with no recently reported acute infections or vaccinations were included as donors. All donors were Caucasian adults living in Nashville, Tennessee, USA. Blood was obtained by leukapheresis, after which PBMCs were separated by Ficoll-Histopaque density gradient centrifugation and cryopreserved in liquid nitrogen vapor phase. Purity and quantity of every magnetically sorted T cell population were checked by analytical flow cytometry. Genomic DNA was isolated from every sorted fraction and measured by UV absorbance on a Nanodrop 2000c. Via the germline V gene (reference sequence), CDR1 is LNHDA and CDR2 SQIVND. There are 15 amino acids in the CDR3, from cysteine to phenylalanine inclusive. Just the 45-base CDR3 DNA is kept, in frame starting at base 1. Trimming at the junction amounts to 7 bases on V and 1 base on J, and the germline ends lie 16 bases apart.

The chain couples TRBV19 to TRBJ1-1; a confident D gene designation cannot be given. This TCR was recovered from a man aged 18 to 30 in good health. Some clones in this sample may be carry-over from other donors' samples. The sample was naive CD8+ T cells from PBMCs. Per the publication, the cell subset or site label means: CD45RA+CCR7+. The CDR3 protein: CASIRGVGGNTEAFF. The nucleotide sequence is given as TGTGCCAGTATCAGAGGAGTGGGTGGGAACACTGAAGCTTTCTTT.